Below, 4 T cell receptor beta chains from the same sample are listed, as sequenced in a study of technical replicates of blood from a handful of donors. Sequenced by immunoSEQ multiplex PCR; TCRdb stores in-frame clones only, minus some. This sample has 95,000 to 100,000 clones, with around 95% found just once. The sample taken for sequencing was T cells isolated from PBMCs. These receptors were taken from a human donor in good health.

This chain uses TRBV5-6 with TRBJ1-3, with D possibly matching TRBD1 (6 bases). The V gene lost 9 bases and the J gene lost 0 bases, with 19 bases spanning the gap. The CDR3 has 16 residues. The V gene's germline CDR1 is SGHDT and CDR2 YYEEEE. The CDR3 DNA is TGTGCCACCCAAGGGGGTGTATTAGGCTCTGGAAACACCATATATTTT. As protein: CATQGGVLGSGNTIYF. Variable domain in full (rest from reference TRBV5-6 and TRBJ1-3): DAGVTQSPTHLIKTRGQQVTLRCSPKSGHDTVSWYQQALGQGPQFIFQYYEEEERQRGNFPDRFSGHQFPNYSSELNVNALLLGDSALYLCATQGGVLGSGNTIYFGEGSWLTVV.

In DNA, the CDR3 is TGTGCCAGCAGTGAGAGACTAGCGGGGGGCCGGGAGACCCAGTACTTC. Residues: CASSERLAGGRETQYF. This chain uses TRBV6-1 with TRBJ2-5; 13 nucleotides align to TRBD2. CDR1 and CDR2 from the germline V gene are MNHNS and SASEGT. The V gene end was trimmed by 3 bases and the J gene end by 5 bases; junction bases not matched to a gene: 6. The CDR3 extends over 16 amino acids.

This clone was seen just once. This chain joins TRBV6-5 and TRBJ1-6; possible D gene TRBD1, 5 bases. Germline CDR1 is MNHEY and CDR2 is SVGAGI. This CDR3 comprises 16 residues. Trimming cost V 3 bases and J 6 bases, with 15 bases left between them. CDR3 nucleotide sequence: TGTGCCAGCAGTTATAGTCGGACAAACGTTAATTCACCCCTCCACTTT. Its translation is CASSYSRTNVNSPLHF.

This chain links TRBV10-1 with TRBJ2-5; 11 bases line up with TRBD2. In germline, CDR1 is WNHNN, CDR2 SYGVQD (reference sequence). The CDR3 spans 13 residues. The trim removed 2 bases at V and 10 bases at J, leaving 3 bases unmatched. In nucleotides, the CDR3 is TGCGCCAGCAGTGAGGCTAGCGGGAGGCACCAGTACTTC. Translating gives CASSEASGRHQYF.